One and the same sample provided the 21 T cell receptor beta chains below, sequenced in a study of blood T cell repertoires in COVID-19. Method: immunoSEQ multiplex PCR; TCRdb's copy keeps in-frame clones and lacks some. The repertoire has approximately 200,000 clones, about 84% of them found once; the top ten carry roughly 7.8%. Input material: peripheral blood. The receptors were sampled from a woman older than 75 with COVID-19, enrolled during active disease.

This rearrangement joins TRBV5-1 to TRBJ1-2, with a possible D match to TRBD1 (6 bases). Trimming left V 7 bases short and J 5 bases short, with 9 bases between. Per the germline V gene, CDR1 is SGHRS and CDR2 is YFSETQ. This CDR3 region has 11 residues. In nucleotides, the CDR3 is TGCGCCAGCCGGGGGGCATATGGCTACACCTTC. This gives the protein CASRGAYGYTF. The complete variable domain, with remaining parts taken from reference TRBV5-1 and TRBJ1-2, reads KAGVTQTPRYLIKTRGQQVTLSCSPISGHRSVSWYQQTPGQGLQFLFEYFSETQRNKGNFPGRFSGRQFSNSRSEMNVSTLELGDSALYLCASRGAYGYTFGSGTRLTVV.

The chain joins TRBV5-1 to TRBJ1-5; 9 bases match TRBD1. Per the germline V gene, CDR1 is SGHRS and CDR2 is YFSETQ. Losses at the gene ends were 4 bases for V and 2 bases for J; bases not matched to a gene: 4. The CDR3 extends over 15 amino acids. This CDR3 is CASSPGQGGNQPQHF. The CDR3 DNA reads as TGCGCCAGCAGCCCGGGACAGGGTGGCAATCAGCCCCAGCATTTT.

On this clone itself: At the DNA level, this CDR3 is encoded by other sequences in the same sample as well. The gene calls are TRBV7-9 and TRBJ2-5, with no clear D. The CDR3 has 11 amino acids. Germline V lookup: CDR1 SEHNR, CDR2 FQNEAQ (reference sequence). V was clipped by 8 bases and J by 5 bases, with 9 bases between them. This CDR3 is CASSSRETQYF. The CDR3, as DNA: TGTGCCAGCTCCTCTCGTGAGACCCAGTACTTC.

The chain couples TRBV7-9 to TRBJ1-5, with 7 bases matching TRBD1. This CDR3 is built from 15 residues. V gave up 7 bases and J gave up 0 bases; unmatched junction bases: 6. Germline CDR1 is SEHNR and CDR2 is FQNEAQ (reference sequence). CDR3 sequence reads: CASTETGYSNQPQHF. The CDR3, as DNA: TGTGCCAGCACCGAGACAGGGTATAGCAATCAGCCCCAGCATTTT.

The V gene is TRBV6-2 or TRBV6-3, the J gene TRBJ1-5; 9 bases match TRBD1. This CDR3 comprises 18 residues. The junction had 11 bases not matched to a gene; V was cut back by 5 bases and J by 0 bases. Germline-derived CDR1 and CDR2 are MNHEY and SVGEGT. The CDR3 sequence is CASSVRTGDLYSNQPQHF. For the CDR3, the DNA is TGTGCCAGCAGTGTCAGGACAGGGGATTTATATAGCAATCAGCCCCAGCATTTT.

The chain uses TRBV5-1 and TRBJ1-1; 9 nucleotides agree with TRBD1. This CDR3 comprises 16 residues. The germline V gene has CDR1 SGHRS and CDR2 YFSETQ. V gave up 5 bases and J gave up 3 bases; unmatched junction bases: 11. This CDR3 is CASSRTEGTGHTEAFF. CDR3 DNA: TGCGCCAGCAGTCGCACCGAAGGGACAGGGCACACTGAAGCTTTCTTT.

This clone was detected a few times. For the CDR3, the DNA is TGCGCCAGCAGCCAAGACCGGGACAGGGACAATGAGCAGTTCTTC. This encodes CASSQDRDRDNEQFF. The chain combines TRBV4-1 with TRBJ2-1, with 9 bases that match TRBD1. V dropped 0 bases and J dropped 5; count of bases not matched to a gene: 2. The germline V gene encodes CDR1 MGHRA and CDR2 YSYEKL. This CDR3 is built from 15 residues.

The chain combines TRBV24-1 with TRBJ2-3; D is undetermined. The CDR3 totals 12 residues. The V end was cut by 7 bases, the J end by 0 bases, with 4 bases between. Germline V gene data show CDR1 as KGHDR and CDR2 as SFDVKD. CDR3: CATSSSTDTQYF. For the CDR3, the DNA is TGTGCCACCAGCTCCAGCACAGATACGCAGTATTTT.

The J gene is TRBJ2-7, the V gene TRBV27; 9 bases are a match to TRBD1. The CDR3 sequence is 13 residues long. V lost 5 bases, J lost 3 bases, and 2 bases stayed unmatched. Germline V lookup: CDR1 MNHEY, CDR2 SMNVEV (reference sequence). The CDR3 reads CASSLTGGYEQYF. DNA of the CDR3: TGTGCCAGCAGTCTGACAGGGGGCTACGAGCAGTACTTC.

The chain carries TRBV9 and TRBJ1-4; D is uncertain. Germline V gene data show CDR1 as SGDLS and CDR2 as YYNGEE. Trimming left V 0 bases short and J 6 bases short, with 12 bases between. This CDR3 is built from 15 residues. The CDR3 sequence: CASSVDATGDEKLFF. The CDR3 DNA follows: TGTGCCAGCAGCGTAGATGCAACCGGGGATGAAAAACTGTTTTTT.

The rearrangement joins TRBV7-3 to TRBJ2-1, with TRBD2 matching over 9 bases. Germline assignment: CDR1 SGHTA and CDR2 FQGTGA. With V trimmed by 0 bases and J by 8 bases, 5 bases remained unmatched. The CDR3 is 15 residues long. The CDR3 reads CASSLTSGRLDEQFF. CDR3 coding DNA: TGTGCCAGCAGCTTAACTAGCGGGAGACTTGATGAGCAGTTCTTC.

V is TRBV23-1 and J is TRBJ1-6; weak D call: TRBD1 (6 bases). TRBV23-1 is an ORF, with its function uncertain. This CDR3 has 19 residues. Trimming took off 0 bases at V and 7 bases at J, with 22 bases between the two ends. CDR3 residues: CASSQSINRADLGNSPLHF. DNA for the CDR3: TGCGCCAGCAGTCAATCGATAAACAGGGCCGACCTCGGGAATTCACCCCTCCACTTT.

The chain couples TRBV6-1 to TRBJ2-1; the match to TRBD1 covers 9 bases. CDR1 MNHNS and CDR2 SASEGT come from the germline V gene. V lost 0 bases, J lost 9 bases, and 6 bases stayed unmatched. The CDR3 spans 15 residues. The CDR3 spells CASSEAGTGKSEQFF. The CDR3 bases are TGTGCCAGCAGTGAAGCTGGGACAGGGAAGAGTGAGCAGTTCTTC.

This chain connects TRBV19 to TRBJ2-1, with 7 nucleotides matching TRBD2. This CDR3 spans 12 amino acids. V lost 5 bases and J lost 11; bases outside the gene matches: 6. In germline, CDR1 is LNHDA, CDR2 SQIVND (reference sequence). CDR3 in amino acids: CASSSTGTKQFF. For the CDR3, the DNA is TGTGCCAGTAGTTCAACCGGGACTAAGCAGTTCTTC.

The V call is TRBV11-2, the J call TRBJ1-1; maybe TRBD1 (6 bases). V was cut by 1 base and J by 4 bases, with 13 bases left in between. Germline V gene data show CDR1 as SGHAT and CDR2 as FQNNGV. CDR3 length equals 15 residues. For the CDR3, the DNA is TGTGCCAGCAGCTTAGGAGGTGGCAGGGGCACTGAAGCTTTCTTT. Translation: CASSLGGGRGTEAFF.

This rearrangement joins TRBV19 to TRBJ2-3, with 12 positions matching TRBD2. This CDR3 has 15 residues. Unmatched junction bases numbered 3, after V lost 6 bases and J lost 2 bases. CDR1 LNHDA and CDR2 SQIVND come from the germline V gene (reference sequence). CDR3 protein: CASRTSGGFTDTQYF. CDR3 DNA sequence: TGTGCCAGTAGGACTAGCGGGGGCTTCACAGATACGCAGTATTTT. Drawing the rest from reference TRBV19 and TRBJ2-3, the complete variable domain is DGGITQSPKYLFRKEGQNVTLSCEQNLNHDAMYWYRQDPGQGLRLIYYSQIVNDFQKGDIAEGYSVSREKKESFPLTVTSAQKNPTAFYLCASRTSGGFTDTQYFGPGTRLTVL.

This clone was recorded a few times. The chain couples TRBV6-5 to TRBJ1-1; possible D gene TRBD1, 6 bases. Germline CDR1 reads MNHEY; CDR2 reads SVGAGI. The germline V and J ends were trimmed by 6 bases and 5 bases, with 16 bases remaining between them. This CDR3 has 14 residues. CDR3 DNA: TGTGCCAGCAGCCTTATGTCAGGGGAGACTGAAGCTTTCTTT. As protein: CASSLMSGETEAFF.

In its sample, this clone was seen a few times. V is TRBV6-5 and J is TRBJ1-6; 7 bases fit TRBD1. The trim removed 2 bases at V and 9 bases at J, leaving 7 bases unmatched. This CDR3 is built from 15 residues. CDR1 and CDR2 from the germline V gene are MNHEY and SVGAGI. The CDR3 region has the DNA TGTGCCAGCAGTTACGGGACAGTCGGCAGTTCACCCCTCCACTTT. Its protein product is CASSYGTVGSSPLHF.

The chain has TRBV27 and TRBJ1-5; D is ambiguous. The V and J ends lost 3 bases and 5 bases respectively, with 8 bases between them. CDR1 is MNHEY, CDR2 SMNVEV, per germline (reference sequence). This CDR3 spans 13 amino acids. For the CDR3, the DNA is TGTGCCAGCAGTTTCACTTCTTATCAGCCCCAGCATTTT. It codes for CASSFTSYQPQHF.

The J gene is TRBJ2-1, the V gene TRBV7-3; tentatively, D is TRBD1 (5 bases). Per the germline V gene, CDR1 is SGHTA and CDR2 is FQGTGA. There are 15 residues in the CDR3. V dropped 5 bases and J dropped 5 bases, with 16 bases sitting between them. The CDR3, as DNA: TGTGCCAGCAGCCCTCAGGCAGGGCCGAACAATGAGCAGTTCTTC. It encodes CASSPQAGPNNEQFF.

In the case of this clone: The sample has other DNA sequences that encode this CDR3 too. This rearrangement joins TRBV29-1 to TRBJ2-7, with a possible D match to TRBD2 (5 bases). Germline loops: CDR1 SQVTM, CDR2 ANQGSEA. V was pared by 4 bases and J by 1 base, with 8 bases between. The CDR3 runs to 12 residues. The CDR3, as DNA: TGCAGCGTTGTTCGGGATTCCTACGAGCAGTACTTC. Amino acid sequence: CSVVRDSYEQYF.